The rows below give T cell receptor beta chains drawn from one sample of a study of CD8 T cells in Susac syndrome. Via MiXCR, TCRdb re-called the immunoSEQ multiplex PCR reads, giving one row per CDR3 protein. The sample consists of about 190,000 distinct CDR3 sequences, 95% of them appearing once. Sequencing used CD4+ T cells from PBMCs. All receptors come from a human donor with Susac syndrome. The CDR3 runs from the conserved cysteine through the conserved F or W. The D gene is left open where the match is weak. Size tells how often a clone was seen (once, few, many) or the class of an expanded clone, and some rows leave it out.

CDR3 DNA	CDR3 protein	D gene	V gene	J gene	clone size
TGTGCCAGCAGCAAAGGGGCAGGGGTGCAGTACTTC	CASSKGAGVQYF	NA	TRBV21-1	TRBJ2-7	NA
TGTGCCAGCAGCATACATCCGGGACAGGAGGTTGGCTACACCTTC	CASSIHPGQEVGYTF	TRBD1	TRBV7-8	TRBJ1-2	NA
TGCAGTGCTAGAGTCGTGGGCCTTAATTCACCCCTCCACTTT	CSARVVGLNSPLHF	NA	TRBV20-1	TRBJ1-6	once
TGTGCCAGCAGTCCAGGATACGACGGTTCACCCCTCCACTTT	CASSPGYDGSPLHF	NA	TRBV12-3/TRBV12-4	TRBJ1-6	NA
TGTGCCAGCAGCGTAGGCGGAACTGGAAACACCATATATTTT	CASSVGGTGNTIYF	NA	TRBV9	TRBJ1-3	NA
TGCAGTGCATCTCACCCAGGGACAGGGGGTCTGGAGACCCAGTACTTC	CSASHPGTGGLETQYF	TRBD1	TRBV20-1	TRBJ2-5	NA
TGTGCCAGCAGCTTCTTTACTAGGACAGGGAAGGGGTCCTACGAGCAGTACTTC	CASSFFTRTGKGSYEQYF	TRBD1	TRBV7-8	TRBJ2-7	NA
TGTGCCACCAGCCCCTCCCCCGGGGGGTGGAACACTGAAGCTTTCTTT	CATSPSPGGWNTEAFF	NA	TRBV15	TRBJ1-1	NA
TGCAGTGCTAGAGTCGGGACCATCGAGACCCAGTACTTC	CSARVGTIETQYF	NA	TRBV20-1	TRBJ2-5	NA
TGTGCCTGGAGGCTCAATAATGAAAAACTGTTTTTT	CAWRLNNEKLFF	NA	TRBV30	TRBJ1-4	NA
TGTGCCACAGGAGCAACCTACGAGCAGTACTTC	CATGATYEQYF	NA	TRBV28	TRBJ2-7	NA
TGTGCCAGCAGCCTCCCGGGAGGGAGTGATTCACCCCTCCACTTT	CASSLPGGSDSPLHF	NA	TRBV7-9	TRBJ1-6	once
TGTGCCAGTAGTCCGCTAGCGGGGGACAGGGATGAGCAGTTCTTC	CASSPLAGDRDEQFF	NA	TRBV19	TRBJ2-1	NA
TGCAGTGCTAGCGGGGGGGACCTACCCACAGATACGCAGTATTTT	CSASGGDLPTDTQYF	TRBD2	TRBV20-1	TRBJ2-3	NA
TGTGCCAGCAGCTTAGTAGCGGGGGACACAGATACGCAGTATTTT	CASSLVAGDTDTQYF	TRBD2	TRBV7-2	TRBJ2-3	NA
TGTGCCAGCAGTCAACTCGGGGGGCCGGGGCAGAATCAGCCCCAGCATTTT	CASSQLGGPGQNQPQHF	NA	TRBV6-5	TRBJ1-5	NA
TGCAGTGCTTCCACTAGCCCAAGTGGAGATACGCAGTATTTT	CSASTSPSGDTQYF	NA	TRBV20-1	TRBJ2-3	NA
TGCAGCGGGACGACAGGGGCCTATGGCTACACCTTC	CSGTTGAYGYTF	TRBD1	TRBV29-1	TRBJ1-2	NA
TGTGCCAGCACCCCTATTCGGACCTACGAGCAGTACTTC	CASTPIRTYEQYF	NA	TRBV6-6	TRBJ2-7	NA
TGCAGTGCCCGGGACGGGACAGGCTCAATAAATGAGCAGTTCTTC	CSARDGTGSINEQFF	TRBD1	TRBV20-1	TRBJ2-1	NA
TGCAGCGTCCGTACTAGGGCAGCCCAAGAGACCCAGTACTTC	CSVRTRAAQETQYF	NA	TRBV29-1	TRBJ2-5	NA
TGCAGCGTCCGACAGGTGATGAACACTGAAGCTTTCTTT	CSVRQVMNTEAFF	NA	TRBV29-1	TRBJ1-1	NA
TGTGCTAGTGGTTTGGTACTGGGAGACAGGGGTCACGAGCAGTACTTC	CASGLVLGDRGHEQYF	TRBD1	TRBV12-5	TRBJ2-7	NA
TGTGCCAGCAGCCAGGAGCTAGGAAACACTGAAGCTTTCTTT	CASSQELGNTEAFF	NA	TRBV3-1	TRBJ1-1	NA
TGTGCCAGCAGCGTAGACGCCCGGGGGACCCAGTACTTC	CASSVDARGTQYF	NA	TRBV9	TRBJ2-5	NA
TGTGCCAGCAGTGAAAACTCTGCAACTAATGAAAAACTGTTTTTT	CASSENSATNEKLFF	NA	TRBV25-1	TRBJ1-4	NA
TGTGCCAGCAGTTGGGACGGCGCTTATGGCTACACCTTC	CASSWDGAYGYTF	NA	TRBV27	TRBJ1-2	NA
TGCGCCAGCAGCTTGGGACAGGTTATCTATGGCTACACCTTC	CASSLGQVIYGYTF	NA	TRBV5-1	TRBJ1-2	NA
TGTGCCAGCAGTCGTACAGGGGCAGCGTCCTACGAGCAGTACTTC	CASSRTGAASYEQYF	TRBD1	TRBV6-5	TRBJ2-7	once